The T cell receptor (beta chain) under discussion was sequenced for a study of early T cells in non-severe SARS-CoV-2 infection. Study information: Bulk RNA isolated from unsorted whole blood underwent sequencing; chains were not paired.

This clonotype was observed at least ten times. The CDR3 extends over 13 amino acids. Germline V gene lookup returns CDR1 MNHEY and CDR2 SVGAGI. The V end was cut by 10 bases, the J end by 6 bases, with 18 bases between. TCRdb reanalysed the 5' RACE reads using MiXCR and keeps one entry per CDR3 protein. Of around 26,000 distinct CDR3 sequences listed, 3.5% to 5% are singletons. The V call is TRBV6-5, the J call TRBJ1-2; possible D gene TRBD1, 6 bases. Sequenced sample: whole blood. The clonotype originates from an adult who was a healthcare worker with PCR-confirmed SARS-CoV-2 infection or an uninfected control (not recorded which). The CDR3 protein is CATRDTGYHGYTF. The CDR3 coding sequence is TGTGCCACCCGGGACACCGGGTATCATGGCTACACCTTC.